These T cell receptor beta chains were read from a single sample in a study of blood T cell repertoires in COVID-19. The table came from immunoSEQ multiplex PCR; TCRdb's copy has only in-frame clones and leaves some out. The sample holds under 400,000 clones, roughly nine tenths seen once. Sequenced material: peripheral blood. Receptors originate from a woman aged 55-69 years with COVID-19, enrolled during active disease. CDR3s include the opening cysteine and the closing phenylalanine or tryptophan. A D gene is named only where the DNA matches it firmly. The listing skips clone size in some rows; elsewhere it reads once, few, many or a size class.

v_call: TRBV6-1
j_call: TRBJ2-7
d_call: -
clone_size: -
cdr3_aa: CASSEEGFLPQGYEQYF
cdr3_nt: TGTGCCAGCAGTGAAGAGGGGTTTTTACCTCAGGGCTACGAGCAGTACTTC

v_call: TRBV7-3
j_call: TRBJ2-7
d_call: TRBD2
clone_size: -
cdr3_aa: CASSLTLLGTSGGHEQYF
cdr3_nt: TGTGCCAGCAGCTTAACCCTTCTAGGGACTAGCGGGGGCCACGAGCAGTACTTC

v_call: TRBV12-5
j_call: TRBJ2-2
d_call: -
clone_size: -
cdr3_aa: CASGLVRSGFGTGELFF
cdr3_nt: TGTGCTAGTGGTTTGGTACGATCGGGGTTTGGCACCGGGGAGCTGTTTTTT

v_call: TRBV5-5
j_call: TRBJ1-3
d_call: TRBD1
clone_size: few
cdr3_aa: CASSFQTGEIGNTIYF
cdr3_nt: TGTGCCAGCAGTTTCCAGACAGGGGAGATTGGAAACACCATATATTTT

v_call: TRBV18
j_call: TRBJ1-5
d_call: -
clone_size: -
cdr3_aa: CASTNGRDNQPQHF
cdr3_nt: TGTGCCAGCACAAACGGCAGGGATAATCAGCCCCAGCATTTT

v_call: TRBV3-1/TRBV3-2
j_call: TRBJ1-4
d_call: -
clone_size: -
cdr3_aa: CASSRLRGGSNEKLFF
cdr3_nt: TGTGCCAGCAGCCGATTACGCGGGGGCTCTAATGAAAAACTGTTTTTT

v_call: TRBV6-6
j_call: TRBJ1-1
d_call: -
clone_size: -
cdr3_aa: CASRRVGSNTEAFF
cdr3_nt: TGTGCCAGCCGGAGGGTAGGGTCGAACACTGAAGCTTTCTTT

v_call: TRBV7-3
j_call: TRBJ2-2
d_call: -
clone_size: once
cdr3_aa: CASSPQGPGTGELFF
cdr3_nt: TGTGCCAGCAGCCCCCAGGGGCCGGGCACCGGGGAGCTGTTTTTT

v_call: TRBV19
j_call: TRBJ1-5
d_call: TRBD1
clone_size: few
cdr3_aa: CASRPGRDSYQPQHF
cdr3_nt: TGTGCCAGTAGGCCTGGGCGGGACAGTTATCAGCCCCAGCATTTT

v_call: TRBV6-6
j_call: TRBJ2-1
d_call: TRBD1
clone_size: few
cdr3_aa: CASSYRGQGRDEQFF
cdr3_nt: TGTGCCAGCAGTTACAGGGGACAGGGTCGCGATGAGCAGTTCTTC

v_call: TRBV10-1
j_call: TRBJ2-7
d_call: -
clone_size: few
cdr3_aa: CASSELSSYEQYF
cdr3_nt: TGCGCCAGCAGTGAACTTAGCTCCTACGAGCAGTACTTC

v_call: TRBV11-2
j_call: TRBJ2-2
d_call: TRBD2
clone_size: -
cdr3_aa: CASRASGTGGAGELFF
cdr3_nt: TGTGCCAGCAGAGCTTCCGGGACCGGGGGGGCCGGGGAGCTGTTTTTT

v_call: TRBV5-4
j_call: TRBJ2-7
d_call: TRBD1
clone_size: -
cdr3_aa: CASSQPSGQLSYEQYF
cdr3_nt: TGTGCCAGCAGCCAACCCTCGGGACAGCTCTCCTACGAGCAGTACTTC

v_call: TRBV18
j_call: TRBJ1-2
d_call: TRBD1
clone_size: -
cdr3_aa: CASSAAGQGSYGYTF
cdr3_nt: TGTGCCAGCTCAGCCGCGGGACAGGGCAGCTATGGCTACACCTTC

v_call: TRBV30
j_call: TRBJ1-1
d_call: -
clone_size: -
cdr3_aa: CAWSVRAGQGRTEAFF
cdr3_nt: TGTGCCTGGAGTGTACGGGCAGGGCAGGGAAGGACTGAAGCTTTCTTT

v_call: TRBV18
j_call: TRBJ1-1
d_call: -
clone_size: -
cdr3_aa: CASSPTGNTEAFF
cdr3_nt: TGTGCCAGCTCCCCGACAGGTAACACTGAAGCTTTCTTT

v_call: TRBV9
j_call: TRBJ2-5
d_call: TRBD2
clone_size: -
cdr3_aa: CASSAGGRETQYF
cdr3_nt: TGTGCCAGCAGCGCGGGGGGGCGAGAGACCCAGTACTTC

v_call: TRBV2
j_call: TRBJ2-5
d_call: -
clone_size: -
cdr3_aa: CASSVSSETQYF
cdr3_nt: TGTGCCAGCAGTGTGAGCTCGGAGACCCAGTACTTC

v_call: TRBV11-1
j_call: TRBJ1-2
d_call: -
clone_size: -
cdr3_aa: CASSSRGNYGYTF
cdr3_nt: TGTGCCAGCAGCTCCCGGGGTAACTATGGCTACACCTTC